Listed below are T cell receptor beta chains from one sample, sequenced in a study of T cells in Graves' hyperthyroidism and ophthalmopathy. TCRdb processed the multiplex PCR reads anew with MiXCR; each CDR3 protein has one entry. Here the sample spans some 510,000 distinct CDR3 sequences, around 42% being singletons. The sample was peripheral blood or thyroid tissue (not recorded which). Every receptor here comes from a woman younger than 35 with Graves' hyperthyroidism. CDR3s include the opening cysteine and the closing phenylalanine or tryptophan. Fields, in order: CDR3 DNA, CDR3 protein, J gene, V gene, D gene, clone size. The D gene is left open where the match is weak. Rows may omit the clone size; those that give it use once, few, many or a size class.

TGTGCCAGCAGCCCCCAGGGTCCAGAAAAACTGTTTTTT CASSPQGPEKLFF TRBJ1-4 TRBV7-2 - few
TGTGCCAGCAGACTACAGCCTCCGGACACTAAAGCTTTCTTT CASRLQPPDTKAFF TRBJ1-1 TRBV19 - -
TGCAGCGTCGCGACGGAGGACGAGCAGTACTTC CSVATEDEQYF TRBJ2-7 TRBV29-1 - -
TGTGCCAGCAGTTATAGACAGGGCGAGAACACTGAAGCTTTCTTT CASSYRQGENTEAFF TRBJ1-1 TRBV2 TRBD1 -
TGTGCCAGCGCTCTAGCGGGAGGCGAAGAGACCCAGTACTTC CASALAGGEETQYF TRBJ2-5 TRBV2 TRBD2 -
TGCAGTGCTAGAGATTGGGGACAGGGGGCCAACGTCCTGACTTTC CSARDWGQGANVLTF TRBJ2-6 TRBV20-1 TRBD1 -
TGTGCCAGCAGCTTGGACAGGGCTTATGAAAAACTGTTTTTT CASSLDRAYEKLFF TRBJ1-4 TRBV5-4 - few
TGTGCCAGCAGAAACGACAGGGCCCAAGAGACCCAGTACTTC CASRNDRAQETQYF TRBJ2-5 TRBV10-2 TRBD1 -
TGTGCCAGCAGCCAAGGGGACAGTCAAGGGACCCAGTACTTC CASSQGDSQGTQYF TRBJ2-5 TRBV9 TRBD1 -
TGTGCCAGCAGTTTCCTATACAGGGGAGGAAGACATCAGCCCCAGCATTTT CASSFLYRGGRHQPQHF TRBJ1-5 TRBV2 TRBD1 -
TGTGCCAGCAGTCCGGGGGGAGGCGGGGAGCTGTTTTTT CASSPGGGGELFF TRBJ2-2 TRBV12-3/TRBV12-4 TRBD2 -
TGTGCCAGCAGCGCGACAGGGACGTATGGCTACACCTTC CASSATGTYGYTF TRBJ1-2 TRBV9 TRBD1 many
TGCGCCAGCAGCTTGGACAACTATGGCTACACCTTC CASSLDNYGYTF TRBJ1-2 TRBV5-1 - many
TGTGCCAGCAGCACATTGCTGGGGGCCAACGTCCTGACTTTC CASSTLLGANVLTF TRBJ2-6 TRBV13 - few
TGTGCCAGCAGTTCCTCCTCAGGGAACACTGAAGCTTTCTTT CASSSSSGNTEAFF TRBJ1-1 TRBV12-3/TRBV12-4 - many
TGTGCCAGCAGCGATCCAGGGTTTCAAGAGACCCAGTACTTC CASSDPGFQETQYF TRBJ2-5 TRBV7-9 - -
TGTGCCAGCAGATGGGTGCGCAATCAGCCCCAGCATTTT CASRWVRNQPQHF TRBJ1-5 TRBV2 - many
TGTGCCAGCAGCTTAGCGCCACAGGGCGATGAAAAACTGTTTTTT CASSLAPQGDEKLFF TRBJ1-4 TRBV7-9 - -
TGTGCCAGCACCCCAACGGGAGGGAGCTCCTATAATTCACCCCTCCACTTT CASTPTGGSSYNSPLHF TRBJ1-6 TRBV25-1 - many
TGTGCCAGCAGTGAAACCGGGACAGGGCCTCAAAGCTTC CASSETGTGPQSF TRBJ1-2 TRBV6-1 TRBD1 many
TGTGCCAGCAGCTTAGCAGGAGGGGCTGGAAACACCATATATTTT CASSLAGGAGNTIYF TRBJ1-3 TRBV7-9 - many
TGTGCCAGCAGTGGGTGGGTGAAGAGTCAAGAGACCCAGTACTTC CASSGWVKSQETQYF TRBJ2-5 TRBV25-1 - many
TGCAGCGTTGCTGGGAGCTCCTACGAGCAGTACTTC CSVAGSSYEQYF TRBJ2-7 TRBV29-1 - many
TGTGCCAGCAGCGTAGGTCTCAGGGCGGGCACTGAAGCTTTCTTT CASSVGLRAGTEAFF TRBJ1-1 TRBV9 - -
TGTGCCAGTATCAACGAATACTCTGGAAACACCATATATTTT CASINEYSGNTIYF TRBJ1-3 TRBV7-9 - few
TGTGCCAGCAGCCCGGTGGACAGTCTGCAAGCTTTCTTT CASSPVDSLQAFF TRBJ1-1 TRBV7-3 - -
TGTGCCATCAGCAGTTACGAAAGGAATCAGCCCCAGCATTTT CAISSYERNQPQHF TRBJ1-5 TRBV10-3 - -
TGTGCCAGTAGTACCGGACAGGGAGCTTGGTATGGCTACACCTTC CASSTGQGAWYGYTF TRBJ1-2 TRBV19 TRBD1 many
TGCGCCAGCAGCGCCCCAGGGAGTATAATCACTGAAGCTTTCTTT CASSAPGSIITEAFF TRBJ1-1 TRBV5-1 - few
TGTGCCACCCGCCGGACAAGGGACGAGGGCTACACCTTC CATRRTRDEGYTF TRBJ1-2 TRBV7-2 - -
TGTGCCAGCAGCCTTCTCGTGGGACCTAATGAAAAACTGTTTTTT CASSLLVGPNEKLFF TRBJ1-4 TRBV7-9 - -
TGTGCCAGCGCTCCCGGGACAGGGCATTCCTACGAGCAGTACTTC CASAPGTGHSYEQYF TRBJ2-7 TRBV6-1 TRBD1 -
TGCGCCAGCGGGACAGGAGAGGGAAAACTGTTTTTT CASGTGEGKLFF TRBJ1-4 TRBV5-1 TRBD1 few
TGCGCCAGCAGCTTGGGTCACGGAAACACCATATATTTT CASSLGHGNTIYF TRBJ1-3 TRBV5-1 - -
TGTGCCAGCAGTGCAGGGATTGGAAACACCATATATTTT CASSAGIGNTIYF TRBJ1-3 TRBV10-3 - few
TGTGCCAGCAGCTGGGACAGGGGGCTAGAGACCCAGTACTTC CASSWDRGLETQYF TRBJ2-5 TRBV7-9 TRBD1 many
TGTGCCAGCAGCGACCGGGCCGAGGGGAATTCACCCCTCCACTTT CASSDRAEGNSPLHF TRBJ1-6 TRBV2 - -
TGTGCCAGCAGCCCAGTACTAGCTTCCTACGAGCAGTACTTC CASSPVLASYEQYF TRBJ2-7 TRBV7-9 - few
TGCAGTGCTAGAGAGGACAGGGGGAGGTATGGCTACACCTTC CSAREDRGRYGYTF TRBJ1-2 TRBV20-1 TRBD1 few
TGTGCCAGCAGCTTGGGCGGGACAGGGGGCTACGAGCAGTACTTC CASSLGGTGGYEQYF TRBJ2-7 TRBV5-4 TRBD1 -
TGTGCCAGCAGTTTGTTCGCGAACACTGAAGCTTTCTTT CASSLFANTEAFF TRBJ1-1 TRBV6-5 - few
TGCAGCGTTGAACAACCTGGGCGCGGGAGGGCTACCGGGGAGCTGTTTTTT CSVEQPGRGRATGELFF TRBJ2-2 TRBV29-1 TRBD2 -
TGTGCCAGCAGTTTTTCGGGGCTGAGGGAAAAACTGTTTTTT CASSFSGLREKLFF TRBJ1-4 TRBV12-3/TRBV12-4 - -
TGTGCCAGCACCATTCGGGCGGGAGGCTCCTACGAGCAGTACTTC CASTIRAGGSYEQYF TRBJ2-7 TRBV6-6 TRBD2 -
TGTGCCAGCAGCGTCGGGGCAGGGATCAATCAGCCCCAGCATTTT CASSVGAGINQPQHF TRBJ1-5 TRBV7-2 - few
TGTGCCACTAGGCGGGGCGACGAGCAGTACTTC CATRRGDEQYF TRBJ2-7 TRBV27 - -
TGTGCCAGCAACACACAGGGGGCCGGTGGCTACACCTTC CASNTQGAGGYTF TRBJ1-2 TRBV2 TRBD1 -
TGTGCCATCAGTGCCCCCTTAGCGGAGAACTATGGCTACACCTTC CAISAPLAENYGYTF TRBJ1-2 TRBV10-3 - many
TGTGCCAGGTCTCTCAGGGAACCACAGTTCTTC CARSLREPQFF TRBJ2-1 TRBV6-1 - once
TGTGCCAGCAGCTTAGGGGACAGGGTCGCATGGACCCAGTACTTC CASSLGDRVAWTQYF TRBJ2-5 TRBV7-8 TRBD1 few
TGTGCCAGCAGATTTACAGGGGTCGGGAGTTCACCCCTCCACTTT CASRFTGVGSSPLHF TRBJ1-6 TRBV7-9 TRBD1 -
TGCAGTGCTAGTGAGACGGCAGAGACCCAGTACTTC CSASETAETQYF TRBJ2-5 TRBV20-1 - -
TGTGCCAGCAGCCCACAACAGGGGCCGAACAACTATGGCTACACCTTC CASSPQQGPNNYGYTF TRBJ1-2 TRBV7-9 TRBD1 few
TGTGCCATCACCCCTGATCCAAGCTCCTATAATTCACCCCTCCACTTT CAITPDPSSYNSPLHF TRBJ1-6 TRBV10-3 - many
TGTGCCAGCAGCTCCAGACAGGGGGCGCGCGGAAACACCATATATTTT CASSSRQGARGNTIYF TRBJ1-3 TRBV5-5 TRBD1 -
TGCAGTGCTACCGACAGACGTGATTCACCCCTCCACTTT CSATDRRDSPLHF TRBJ1-6 TRBV20-1 - -
TGTGCCACCAGTGATTGGGCCGGGGAGCTGTTTTTT CATSDWAGELFF TRBJ2-2 TRBV24-1 - many